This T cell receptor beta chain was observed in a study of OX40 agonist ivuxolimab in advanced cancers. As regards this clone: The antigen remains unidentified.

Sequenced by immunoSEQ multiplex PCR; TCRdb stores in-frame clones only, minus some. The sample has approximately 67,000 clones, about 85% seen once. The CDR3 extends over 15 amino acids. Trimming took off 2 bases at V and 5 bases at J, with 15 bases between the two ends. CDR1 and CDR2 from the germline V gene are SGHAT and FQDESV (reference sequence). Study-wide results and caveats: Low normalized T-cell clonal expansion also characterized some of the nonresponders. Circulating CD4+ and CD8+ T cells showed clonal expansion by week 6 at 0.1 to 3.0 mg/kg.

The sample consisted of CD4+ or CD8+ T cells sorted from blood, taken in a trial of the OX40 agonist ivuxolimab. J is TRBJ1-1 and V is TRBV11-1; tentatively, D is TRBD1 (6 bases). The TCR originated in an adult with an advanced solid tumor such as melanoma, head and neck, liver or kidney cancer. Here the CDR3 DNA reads TGTGCCAGCAGCTTAATGGGACAAGGGTGGACTGAAGCTTTCTTT. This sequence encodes CASSLMGQGWTEAFF.